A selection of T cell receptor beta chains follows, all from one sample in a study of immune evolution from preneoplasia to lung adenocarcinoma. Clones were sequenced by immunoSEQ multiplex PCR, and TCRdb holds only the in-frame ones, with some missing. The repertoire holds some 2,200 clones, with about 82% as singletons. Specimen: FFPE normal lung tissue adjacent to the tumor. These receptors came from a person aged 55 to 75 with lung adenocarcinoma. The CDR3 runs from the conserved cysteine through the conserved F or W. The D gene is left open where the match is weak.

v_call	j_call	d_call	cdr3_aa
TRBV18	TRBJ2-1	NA	CASSPQAEQFF
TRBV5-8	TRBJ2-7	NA	CASSSFLDEQYF
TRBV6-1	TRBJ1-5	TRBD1	CASSVDRGNQPQHF
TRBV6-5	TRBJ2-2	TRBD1	CASRLQGLNTGELFF
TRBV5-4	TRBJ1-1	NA	CASSLDGTNTEAFF
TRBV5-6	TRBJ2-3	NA	CASSLLVGDQHTQYF
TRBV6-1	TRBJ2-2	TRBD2	CASRRPSGTTGELFF
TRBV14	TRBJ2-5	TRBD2	CASSPVIGAGVETQYF
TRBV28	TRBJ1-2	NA	CASSLGKGGANGYTF
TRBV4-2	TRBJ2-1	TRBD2	CASSQVTSGYNEQFF
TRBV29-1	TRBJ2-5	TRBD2	CSVPTSGHETQYF
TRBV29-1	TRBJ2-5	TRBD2	CSVEGPGGETQYF
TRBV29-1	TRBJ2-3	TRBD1	CSAGDRVTDTQYF
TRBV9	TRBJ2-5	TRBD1	CASSPMDRRQETQYF
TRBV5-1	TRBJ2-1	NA	CASSLTQSYNEQFF
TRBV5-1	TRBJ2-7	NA	CASSFHDKTPYEQYF
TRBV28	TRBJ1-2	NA	CASYRELRGYTF
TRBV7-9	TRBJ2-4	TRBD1	CASSPTGGTKNIQYF
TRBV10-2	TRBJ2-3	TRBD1	CASSPDRGSTDTQYF
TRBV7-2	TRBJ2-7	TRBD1	CASSLETGILGEQYF
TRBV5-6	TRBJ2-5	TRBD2	CASSSQTSGQETQYF
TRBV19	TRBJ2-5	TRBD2	CASSPGTSGSTETQYF
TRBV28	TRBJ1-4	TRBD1	CASSFTGPPGTDWRGKLFF
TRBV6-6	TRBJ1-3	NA	CASSAMIGGGNTIYF
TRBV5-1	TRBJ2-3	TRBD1	CASSTAGQGAADTQYF
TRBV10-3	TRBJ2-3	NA	CAIRVDGLSTDTQYF
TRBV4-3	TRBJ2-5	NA	CASSQDMAAGETQYF
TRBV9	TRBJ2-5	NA	CASSEGQKETQYF
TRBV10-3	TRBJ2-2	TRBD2	CAIAGEDTRELFF
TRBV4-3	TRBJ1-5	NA	CASSQQGNQPQHF
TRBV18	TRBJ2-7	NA	CASSPRQNPYEQYF
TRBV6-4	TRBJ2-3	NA	CASSPGGTDTQYF
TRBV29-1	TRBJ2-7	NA	CSVVGRFAYEQYF
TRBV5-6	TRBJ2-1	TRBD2	CASSSLGTSGDEQFF
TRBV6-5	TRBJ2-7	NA	CASSPRGPYEQYF
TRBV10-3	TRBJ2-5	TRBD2	CAISAGLVPGETQYF
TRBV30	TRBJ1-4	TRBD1	CAWSHSGGQMAKLFF
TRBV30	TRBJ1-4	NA	CAWGREEKLFF
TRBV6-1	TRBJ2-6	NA	CASSVRLRGSGANVLTF